The 23 T cell receptor beta chains reported below all come from one sample, sequenced in a study of blood T cell repertoires in COVID-19. Profiled with immunoSEQ multiplex PCR; TCRdb holds only in-frame clones, not every one. The sample contains roughly 43,000 clones, roughly 71% of which appear only once. Sequenced input: peripheral blood. The receptors shown here come from an elderly man with acute or convalescent COVID-19.

The J gene is TRBJ1-1, the V gene TRBV5-4; 9 bases are shared with TRBD1. CDR3 length equals 19 residues. Germline lookup yields CDR1 SGHNT and CDR2 YYREEE (reference sequence). V shed 6 bases and J 5 bases; nucleotides not matched to a gene: 23. CDR3 DNA sequence: TGTGCCAGCAAGCCCGGTCCCGGGACAGGGAATAAGGTCGGAACTGAAGCTTTCTTT. Its translation: CASKPGPGTGNKVGTEAFF.

The chain has TRBV18 and TRBJ1-3, with D unresolved. The CDR3 is made up of 15 amino acids. Germline V gives CDR1 KGHSH, CDR2 LQKENI. Trimming left V 0 bases short and J 3 bases short, with 9 bases between. As DNA, the CDR3 is TGTGCCAGCTCACCACCGACTAGGGATGGAAACACCATATATTTT. Its protein is CASSPPTRDGNTIYF. Looking up the rest from reference TRBV18 and TRBJ1-3 gives the full variable domain: NAGVMQNPRHLVRRRGQEARLRCSPMKGHSHVYWYRQLPEEGLKFMVYLQKENIIDESGMPKERFSAEFPKEGPSILRIQQVVRGDSAAYFCASSPPTRDGNTIYFGEGSWLTVV.

The V call is TRBV5-8, the J call TRBJ1-2, with D possibly matching TRBD1 (6 bases). V gave up 0 bases and J gave up 7 bases, with 13 bases separating them. The V gene's germline CDR1 is SGHTS and CDR2 YDEGEE. The CDR3 is 14 residues long. The CDR3 nucleotides are TGTGCCAGCAGCTTGGGCGACAGGATAGGTGGCTACACCTTC. Protein product: CASSLGDRIGGYTF.

The rearrangement links TRBV30 to TRBJ1-5, with a weak D call TRBD1 (5 bases). V lost 4 bases to trimming and J lost 4 bases, with 17 bases between them. The CDR3 sequence is 15 residues long. Germline V gene lookup returns CDR1 GTSNPN and CDR2 SVGIG (reference sequence). CDR3 sequence: CAWTIPREENQPQHF. In nucleotides, the CDR3 is TGTGCCTGGACCATTCCCAGGGAGGAAAATCAGCCCCAGCATTTT.

This clone was seen once. V usage is TRBV11-3 and J usage is TRBJ2-3; D perhaps matches TRBD2 (6 bases). Germline CDR1 SGHNT, CDR2 YENEEA. Trimming cost V 5 bases and J 2 bases, with 17 bases left between them. The CDR3 covers 16 residues. The CDR3 spells CASSPGISGYTDTQYF. As DNA, the CDR3 is TGTGCCAGCAGCCCGGGGATTAGCGGTTACACAGATACGCAGTATTTT.

This chain joins TRBV5-4 and TRBJ1-6; D is uncertain. The V gene lost 1 base and the J gene lost 10 bases, with 15 bases spanning the gap. The CDR3 spans 15 residues. CDR1 is SGHNT and CDR2 is YYREEE in the germline V gene (reference sequence). The CDR3 DNA reads as TGTGCCAGCAGCTTGCGGACTCCGGGAGGATCACCCCTCCACTTT. The encoded protein is CASSLRTPGGSPLHF.

V gene TRBV5-1 combines with J gene TRBJ1-4; the match to TRBD1 covers 8 bases. CDR3 length: 15 residues. V was pared by 4 bases and J by 10 bases, with 12 bases of the junction left unmatched. Germline loops: CDR1 SGHRS, CDR2 YFSETQ. The CDR3 region is CASSAGGGTGGKLFF. The CDR3 DNA follows: TGCGCCAGCAGCGCCGGAGGGGGGACAGGCGGAAAACTGTTTTTT.

Many counts were recorded for this clone. The chain combines TRBV19 with TRBJ1-5; 8 bases are shared with TRBD1. Germline V gene lookup returns CDR1 LNHDA and CDR2 SQIVND (reference sequence). Trimming took 6 bases from V and 6 from J; bases not matched to a gene: 4. This CDR3 is 13 amino acids long. The CDR3 here is CASRQTGAQPQHF. For the CDR3, the DNA is TGTGCCAGTAGGCAGACAGGGGCTCAGCCCCAGCATTTT.

The gene calls are TRBV4-3 and TRBJ2-1, with TRBD2 as a possible D gene (5 bases). V lost 1 base and J lost 6, with 10 bases in between. CDR1 is LGHNA and CDR2 is YSLEER in the germline V gene. The CDR3 is 14 amino acids. The DNA of the CDR3 is TGCGCCAGCAGCCAAGCAGTGGGAGCCAATGAGCAGTTCTTC. It is translated as CASSQAVGANEQFF.

This chain connects TRBV19 to TRBJ2-3; perhaps TRBD2 as D (5 bases). The V gene's germline CDR1 is LNHDA and CDR2 SQIVND (reference sequence). The CDR3 extends over 14 amino acids. V lost 1 base, J lost 2 bases, and 7 bases lay in between. CDR3 amino acids: CASSIGLITDTQYF. The DNA for the CDR3 is TGTGCCAGTAGTATAGGACTAATCACAGATACGCAGTATTTT.

This clone was observed a few times. This sequence joins TRBV5-6 and TRBJ1-3; 7 nucleotides agree with TRBD1. Trimming took 4 bases from V and 0 from J; bases not matched to a gene: 7. CDR1 is SGHDT, CDR2 YYEEEE, per germline. This CDR3 region has 16 residues. The CDR3 sequence: CASSPPGQISGNTIYF. Written as DNA, the CDR3 is TGTGCCAGCAGCCCACCGGGACAGATCTCTGGAAACACCATATATTTT.

The chain links TRBV18 to TRBJ1-2; 8 positions agree with TRBD1. After removal of 0 bases from V and 8 bases from J, the junction contained 5 bases not matched to a gene. The germline V gene has CDR1 KGHSH and CDR2 LQKENI. The CDR3 is 14 residues long. CDR3 nucleotide sequence: TGTGCCAGCTCACCACCGACAGGGGTTGGGGGCTACACCTTC. Its protein is CASSPPTGVGGYTF.

This chain joins TRBV11-3 and TRBJ1-4; a possible D gene is TRBD1 (6 bases). The germline V gene encodes CDR1 SGHNT and CDR2 YENEEA. V lost 5 bases and J 3 bases, leaving 7 bases between the germline ends. CDR3 length: 13 amino acids. CDR3 residues: CASSTGSNEKLFF. CDR3 sequence (DNA): TGTGCCAGCAGCACAGGGTCTAATGAAAAACTGTTTTTT.

The chain carries TRBV4-3 and TRBJ2-1; 10 bases fit TRBD2. The J segment lost 8 bases and the V segment lost 2 bases, leaving 12 bases of the junction unmatched. CDR3 length equals 17 residues. The germline V gene has CDR1 LGHNA and CDR2 YSLEER. CDR3 amino acids: CASSQTFPGLARDEQFF. Here the CDR3 DNA reads TGCGCCAGCAGCCAAACGTTTCCGGGACTAGCGAGGGATGAGCAGTTCTTC.

This clone came up once. The chain recombines TRBV19 with TRBJ1-1; a possible D gene is TRBD1 (5 bases). Trimming stripped 6 bases from V and 5 bases from J, with 19 bases between. The germline gives CDR1 LNHDA, CDR2 SQIVND (reference sequence). There are 15 residues in the CDR3. The CDR3 sequence is CASRGGARTETEAFF. CDR3 DNA sequence: TGTGCCAGTAGGGGAGGGGCGCGTACGGAGACTGAAGCTTTCTTT.

This chain joins TRBV7-2 and TRBJ2-2; D is unclear. V was trimmed by 3 bases and J by 5 bases, leaving 10 bases between them. CDR1 is SGHTA and CDR2 is FQGNSA in the germline V gene. This CDR3 region has 14 residues. CDR3 nucleotide sequence: TGTGCCAGCAGCTTTAGGAAGCGAACCGGGGAGCTGTTTTTT. Its translation is CASSFRKRTGELFF.

The chain is built from TRBV6-2 or TRBV6-3 and TRBJ1-4, with D perhaps TRBD1 (6 bases). Trimming took off 3 bases at V and 10 bases at J, with 15 bases between the two ends. Germline V gene data show CDR1 as MNHEY and CDR2 as SVGEGT. CDR3 length: 14 amino acids. The CDR3: CASSYGTWGGKLFF. CDR3 DNA sequence: TGTGCCAGCAGTTATGGGACATGGGGCGGAAAACTGTTTTTT.

V is TRBV19 and J is TRBJ2-1; the D is unclear. Germline CDR1 LNHDA, CDR2 SQIVND (reference sequence). Trimming cost V 5 bases and J 2 bases, with 4 bases left between them. The CDR3 has 12 amino acids. CDR3 bases: TGTGCCAGTAGTCAGACCTACAATGAGCAGTTCTTC. Amino acids: CASSQTYNEQFF.

This clone has a handful of counts. This chain joins TRBV7-9 and TRBJ2-1; D is ambiguous. The germline V and J ends were trimmed by 1 base and 7 bases, with 5 bases remaining between them. Germline V gives CDR1 SEHNR, CDR2 FQNEAQ (reference sequence). The CDR3 spans 12 residues. The CDR3 loop reads CASSLVPNEQFF. The CDR3 DNA is TGTGCCAGCAGCTTAGTCCCGAATGAGCAGTTCTTC.

The gene calls are TRBV12-3 or TRBV12-4 and TRBJ1-5; no reliable D call. The V and J ends lost 2 bases and 5 bases respectively, with 7 bases between them. The CDR3 sequence is 13 residues long. The CDR3 sequence: CASSLSGDQPQHF. CDR3 sequence (DNA): TGTGCCAGCAGTTTATCGGGAGATCAGCCCCAGCATTTT.

This clone appeared a few times. The chain couples TRBV12-5 to TRBJ2-7, with a possible D match to TRBD1 (5 bases). The ends were cut back, 5 bases at V and 2 bases at J, with 19 bases in the middle. The germline gives CDR1 LGHNT, CDR2 FRNRAP. The CDR3 loop spans 16 amino acids. The CDR3 region is CASGPSDAGHPYEQYF. The CDR3 bases are TGTGCTAGTGGTCCCTCTGATGCAGGGCACCCCTACGAGCAGTACTTC.

The chain has TRBV7-2 and TRBJ1-1; D unresolved. Between the trimmed V and J ends, which lost 1 base and 4 bases, there was a span of 10 bases. The CDR3 extends over 14 amino acids. Germline CDR1 is SGHTA and CDR2 is FQGNSA. The CDR3 is CASSLVVGTTEAFF. DNA for the CDR3: TGTGCCAGCAGCTTAGTCGTCGGTACCACTGAAGCTTTCTTT.

CDR3 residues: CASSGPGASGAYEQYF. The CDR3 DNA follows: TGTGCCAGCAGTGGTCCGGGGGCTAGCGGGGCCTACGAGCAGTACTTC. The chain uses TRBV28 and TRBJ2-7; 9 bases line up with TRBD2. The junction had 10 bases not matched to a gene; V was cut back by 5 bases and J by 2 bases. Germline CDR1 is MDHEN and CDR2 is SYDVKM. The CDR3 is 16 residues long.